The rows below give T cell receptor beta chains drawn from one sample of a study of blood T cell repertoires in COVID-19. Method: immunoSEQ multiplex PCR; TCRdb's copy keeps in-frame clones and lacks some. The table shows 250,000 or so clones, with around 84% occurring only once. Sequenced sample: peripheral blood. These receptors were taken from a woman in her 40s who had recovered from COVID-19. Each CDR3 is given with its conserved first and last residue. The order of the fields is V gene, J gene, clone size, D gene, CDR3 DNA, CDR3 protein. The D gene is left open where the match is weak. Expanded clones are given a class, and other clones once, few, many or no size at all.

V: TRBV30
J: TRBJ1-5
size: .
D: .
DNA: TGTGCCTGGAGTTCACAGGGAAACCAGCCCCAGCATTTT
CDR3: CAWSSQGNQPQHF

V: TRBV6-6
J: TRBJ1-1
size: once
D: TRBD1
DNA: TGTGCCAGCAGTTACTTAGGACAGGTGAACACTGAAGCTTTCTTT
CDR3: CASSYLGQVNTEAFF

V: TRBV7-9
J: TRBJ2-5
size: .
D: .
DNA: TGTGCCAGCACCCTAGGGGACCAAGAGACCCAGTACTTC
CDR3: CASTLGDQETQYF

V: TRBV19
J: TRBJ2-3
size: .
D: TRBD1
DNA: TGTGCCAGTAGTAGACCACAGGGGGAAGCTAGCACAGATACGCAGTATTTT
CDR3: CASSRPQGEASTDTQYF

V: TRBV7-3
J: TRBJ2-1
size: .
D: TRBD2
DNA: TGTGCCAGCAGCTTAGCGGGGGGGCCCAATGAGCAGTTCTTC
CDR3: CASSLAGGPNEQFF

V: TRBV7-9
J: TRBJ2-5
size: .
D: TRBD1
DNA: TGTGCCAGCAGCTTAGGGAGACAGGGGCGGGAGACCCAGTACTTC
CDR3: CASSLGRQGRETQYF

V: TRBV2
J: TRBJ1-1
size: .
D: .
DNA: TGTGCCGCAGGCAGGAACACTGAAGCTTTCTTT
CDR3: CAAGRNTEAFF

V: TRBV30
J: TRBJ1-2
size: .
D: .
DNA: TGTGCCTGGAGTGTACGTCAGGGTTGGCGGCTAGGCTACACCTTC
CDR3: CAWSVRQGWRLGYTF

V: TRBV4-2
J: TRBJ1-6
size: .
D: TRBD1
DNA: TGTGCCAGCAGCCACACGACAGGGAATTCACCCCTCCACTTT
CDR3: CASSHTTGNSPLHF

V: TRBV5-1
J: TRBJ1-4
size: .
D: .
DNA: TGCGCCAGCAGCTTGGGGGCAGGGGAGGAAAAACTGTTTTTT
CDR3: CASSLGAGEEKLFF

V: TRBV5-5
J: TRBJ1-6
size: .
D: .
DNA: TGTGCCAGCAGCTCCCCCCTTATTCCGAGCTTACCTAATTCACCCCTCCACTTT
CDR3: CASSSPLIPSLPNSPLHF

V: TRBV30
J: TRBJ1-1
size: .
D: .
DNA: TGTGCCTGGAGTATTGTTGGGGGACACGACGCTTTCTTT
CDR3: CAWSIVGGHDAFF

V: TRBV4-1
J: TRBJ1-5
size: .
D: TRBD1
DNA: TGCGCCAGCAGCCATCCAGGGGGGAATCAGCCCCAGCATTTT
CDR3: CASSHPGGNQPQHF

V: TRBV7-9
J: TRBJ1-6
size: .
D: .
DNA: TGTGCCAGCAGCTTAGGACAGAGCTCCTATAATTCACCCCTCCACTTT
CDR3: CASSLGQSSYNSPLHF

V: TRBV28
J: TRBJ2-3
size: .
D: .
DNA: TGTGCCAGCAGTCCGGTTTATGCGGGTACAGATACGCAGTATTTT
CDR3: CASSPVYAGTDTQYF

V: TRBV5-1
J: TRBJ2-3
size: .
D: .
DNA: TGCGCCAGCAGCCCCTCATTACGGAGGAACACAGATACGCAGTATTTT
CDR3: CASSPSLRRNTDTQYF

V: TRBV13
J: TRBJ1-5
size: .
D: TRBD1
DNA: TGTGCCAGCAGCCGAGGCGGAGACAGGGGCCCTCAGCCCCAGCATTTT
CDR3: CASSRGGDRGPQPQHF

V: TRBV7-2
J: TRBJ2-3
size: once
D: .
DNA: TGTGCCAGCAGCTTGGGCGGACAGAGCGTCACAGATACGCAGTATTTT
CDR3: CASSLGGQSVTDTQYF